One and the same sample provided the 9 T cell receptor beta chains below, sequenced in a study of T cell responses to AZD1222 COVID-19 vaccine (dated by TCRdb to 2020 to 2023). The time point label for this specimen denotes: about 28 days (+/-7) after the second vaccine dose. Preparation of the library involved the immunoSEQ multiplex PCR assay. The table was pulled from immuneACCESS by TCRdb, which kept in-frame rearrangements only. Such tables lose some clones; where checked, under half of the loss comes from unresolved V genes, and the rest has no known cause. Within this sample are about 150,000 clones, with 87% of them counted one time only. The ten largest make up about 9% of the sample. Source: peripheral blood, taken 28 days after the second AZD1222 dose. The receptors come from an adult who received the AZD1222 COVID-19 vaccine.

The chain carries TRBV14 and TRBJ2-7; tentative D call: TRBD2 (5 bases). Germline-derived CDR1 and CDR2 are SGHDN and FVKESK. Trimming removed 1 base from V and 3 bases from J, with 13 bases in between. The CDR3 has 15 residues. The CDR3 nucleotides read TGTGCCAGCAGCCAAGGACCGGGATTTTTCTACGAGCAGTACTTC. Its protein is CASSQGPGFFYEQYF.

The rearrangement joins TRBV5-1 to TRBJ2-2, with TRBD1 as a possible D gene (6 bases). Germline CDR1 is SGHRS and CDR2 is YFSETQ. Trimming pared 0 bases from V and 5 bases from J, leaving 11 bases between. This CDR3 region has 15 residues. CDR3 sequence: CASSLDRAQTGELFF. The CDR3 DNA reads TGCGCCAGCAGCTTGGACAGGGCCCAAACCGGGGAGCTGTTTTTT.

V usage is TRBV7-2 and J usage is TRBJ2-7; D perhaps matches TRBD2 (6 bases). The CDR3 sequence is 14 residues long. Germline V gene data show CDR1 as SGHTA and CDR2 as FQGNSA. The V gene lost 1 base and the J gene lost 6 bases, with 13 bases spanning the gap. CDR3 in DNA: TGTGCCAGCAGCTTAGGGACGACTAGTCGCGAGCAGTACTTC. Translating it yields CASSLGTTSREQYF.

The V gene is TRBV7-2, the J gene TRBJ2-3; D ambiguous. The CDR3 is made up of 13 amino acids. Per germline, CDR1 SGHTA and CDR2 FQGNSA. Trimming took off 0 bases at V and 9 bases at J, with 10 bases between the two ends. The DNA of the CDR3 is TGTGCCAGCAGCTTAGCCCCTAGAAGCACGCAGTATTTT. Protein product: CASSLAPRSTQYF.

The V gene is TRBV28, the J gene TRBJ1-5; D gene uncertain. Trimming pared 7 bases from V and 7 bases from J, leaving 20 bases between. The CDR3 extends over 15 amino acids. CDR1 and CDR2 (germline): MDHEN, SYDVKM. CDR3 bases: TGTGCCAGCACTCCACCTCCGGGAACCCTGCAGCCCCAGCATTTT. Amino acid sequence: CASTPPPGTLQPQHF.

The V and J genes are TRBV5-1 and TRBJ1-2; TRBD1 agrees at 7 bases. CDR1 is SGHRS and CDR2 is YFSETQ in the germline V gene. The CDR3 spans 13 residues. The V segment lost 4 bases and the J segment 5 bases; nucleotides outside the gene matches: 5. DNA for the CDR3: TGCGCCAGCAGCGACAGGGTGGAGTATGGCTACACCTTC. It is translated as CASSDRVEYGYTF. Full variable domain (missing parts from reference TRBV5-1 and TRBJ1-2): KAGVTQTPRYLIKTRGQQVTLSCSPISGHRSVSWYQQTPGQGLQFLFEYFSETQRNKGNFPGRFSGRQFSNSRSEMNVSTLELGDSALYLCASSDRVEYGYTFGSGTRLTVV.

The gene calls are TRBV7-2 and TRBJ1-6; weak D call: TRBD1 (6 bases). This CDR3 region has 15 residues. Trimming took off 1 base at V and 7 bases at J, with 11 bases between the two ends. Germline CDR1 reads SGHTA; CDR2 reads FQGNSA. The CDR3 DNA is TGTGCCAGCAGCTTAGACAGGGCCCTCAATTCACCCCTCCACTTT. Its translation: CASSLDRALNSPLHF.

This chain joins TRBV5-1 and TRBJ1-1, with a weak D call TRBD1 (6 bases). Trimming took 4 bases from V and 6 from J, leaving 16 bases between them. Germline assignment: CDR1 SGHRS and CDR2 YFSETQ. This CDR3 spans 14 amino acids. For the CDR3, the DNA is TGCGCCAGCAGCCCGGGGGGCAGATCCGCTGAAGCTTTCTTT. This translates into CASSPGGRSAEAFF.

This clone was observed a few times. The CDR3 DNA follows: TGTGCCAGCAGTTACACGGGACAGGGAGGTCCTGAAGCTTTCTTT. Amino acids: CASSYTGQGGPEAFF. The chain couples TRBV6-6 to TRBJ1-1; 9 bases map to TRBD1. Germline CDR1 MNHNY, CDR2 SVGAGI (reference sequence). The CDR3 length is 15 residues. V dropped 2 bases and J dropped 6; count of bases not matched to a gene: 7.